These T cell receptor beta chains were read from a single sample in a study of T-cell reconstitution after alpha-beta-depleted transplantation in children. MiXCR was run by TCRdb on the PCR reads, yielding one entry per CDR3 protein. The sample contains some 260,000 distinct CDR3 sequences, more than 20% of which appear only once. The sequencing here drew on PBMCs, mostly from graft donor cells, taken 360 days after TCRalphabeta/CD19-depleted stem cell transplant. The source of these receptors is a female patient aged 2-9 years who had a stem cell transplant for congenital amegakaryocytic thrombocytopenia, so the T cells may come from the graft donor. The CDR3 runs from the conserved cysteine through the conserved F or W. The D gene is left open where the match is weak. The size of a clone is reported for some rows only, either as once, few or many, or as a class for expanded clones.

>few|TRBV29-1|TRBJ1-2|NA
TGCAGCGTTGTTCCCCAGGGAAGGGATGGCTACACCTTC
CSVVPQGRDGYTF
>few|TRBV6-1|TRBJ1-2|NA
TGTGCCAGCAGTGAACCCAGGGTCTCCAACTATGGCTACACCTTC
CASSEPRVSNYGYTF
>many|TRBV28|TRBJ2-7|NA
TGTGCCAGCAGTCCATCCCAGACCTACGAGCAGTACTTC
CASSPSQTYEQYF
>NA|TRBV11-1|TRBJ1-4|TRBD1
TGTGCCAGCAGCTTAGGACAGGGGGGACCTAATGAAAAACTGTTTTTT
CASSLGQGGPNEKLFF
>once|TRBV7-8|TRBJ2-5|TRBD2
TGTGCCAGCAGCGTCGGGACTAGCGCTCGAGAGACCCAGTACTTC
CASSVGTSARETQYF
>few|TRBV3-1|TRBJ2-1|TRBD2
TGTGCCAGCAGCCAAGCTTGGACTAGCGGGGGCTCCTACAATGAGCAGTTCTTC
CASSQAWTSGGSYNEQFF
>NA|TRBV3-1|TRBJ1-2|NA
TGTGCCAGCAGCCAAGGAACAGTAGGCTACACCTTC
CASSQGTVGYTF
>few|TRBV21-1|TRBJ2-7|NA
TGTGCCAGCAGCTCACCCCGGCGGGGTTACGAGCAGTACTTC
CASSSPRRGYEQYF
>NA|TRBV23-1|TRBJ1-5|NA
TGCGCCAGCAGTCAATCCCGGTTGGGGTCTGGCAATCAGCCCCAGCATTTT
CASSQSRLGSGNQPQHF
>few|TRBV29-1|TRBJ2-1|NA
TGCAGCGTTGAACAGGGACAGTTCTTC
CSVEQGQFF
>once|TRBV29-1|TRBJ2-3|NA
TGCAGCGTTGGTAGAATTCCACATACGCAGTATTTT
CSVGRIPHTQYF
>few|TRBV28|TRBJ2-2|NA
TGTGCCAGCCGACCTCAGGGACCCACGGGGACCGGGGAGCTGTTTTTT
CASRPQGPTGTGELFF
>NA|TRBV20-1|TRBJ1-5|TRBD1
TGCAGTGCTAGGAGACCTGGGACAGTTGATCAGCCCCAGCATTTT
CSARRPGTVDQPQHF
>few|TRBV4-1|TRBJ1-1|NA
TGCGCCAGCAGCCTCAGCCACCAGACCGCTGAAGCTTTCTTT
CASSLSHQTAEAFF
>few|TRBV12-3/TRBV12-4|TRBJ1-5|NA
TGTGCCAGCAGCCCGATAATGCAGCCCCAGCATTTT
CASSPIMQPQHF
>many|TRBV4-1|TRBJ2-1|NA
TGCGCCAGCAGCCAAAGTCTTGGGAGCAATCGTGCGCAGTTCTTC
CASSQSLGSNRAQFF
>NA|TRBV29-1|TRBJ2-1|NA
TGCAGCGTTTCCCCGGGACTCTACAATGAGCAGTTCTTC
CSVSPGLYNEQFF
>NA|TRBV7-8|TRBJ2-5|TRBD2
TGTGCCAGTAATAGCGGGAGGGCCATAGAGACCCAGTACTTC
CASNSGRAIETQYF
>NA|TRBV20-1|TRBJ2-1|NA
TGCAGTGCTAGAGTGGACAGAGCCTACAATGAGCAGTTCTTC
CSARVDRAYNEQFF
>few|TRBV29-1|TRBJ2-2|NA
TGCAGCGTGGCAGGGAGGGGGCCGGGCACCGGGGAGCTGTTTTTT
CSVAGRGPGTGELFF
>many|TRBV12-3/TRBV12-4|TRBJ1-1|NA
TGTGCCAGCAGCCTGTTCCAGGGTAGCACTGAAGCTTTCTTT
CASSLFQGSTEAFF
>few|TRBV12-3/TRBV12-4|TRBJ1-3|NA
TGTGCCAGCACCCAAACCCGAAACACCATATATTTT
CASTQTRNTIYF
>few|TRBV7-6|TRBJ2-2|NA
TGTGCCAGCAGCCCCTCCCAATTCGTCGGGGAGCTGTTTTTT
CASSPSQFVGELFF
>NA|TRBV20-1|TRBJ1-4|NA
TGCAGTGCTCAGGACGAGGGGGGGGAAAAACTGTTTTTT
CSAQDEGGEKLFF
>NA|TRBV7-9|TRBJ1-5|TRBD1
TGTGCCAGCAGCCTAGGGACAGCTAGCAATCAGCCCCAGCATTTT
CASSLGTASNQPQHF
>few|TRBV7-9|TRBJ2-3|NA
TGTGCCAGCAGTCTGGTCGGACCTAGCACAGATACGCAGTATTTT
CASSLVGPSTDTQYF
>NA|TRBV20-1|TRBJ2-3|NA
TGCAGTGCTAGAGAAACGGACGGAGATACGCAGTATTTT
CSARETDGDTQYF
>few|TRBV15|TRBJ2-3|NA
TGTGCCACCAGCAGAGATAAAGGCCGCACAGATACGCAGTATTTT
CATSRDKGRTDTQYF
>few|TRBV4-2|TRBJ1-1|NA
TGTGCCAGCAGCCAAGGCCGGTCAAACACTGAAGCTTTCTTT
CASSQGRSNTEAFF
>NA|TRBV19|TRBJ2-1|NA
TGTGCCAGTAGTGCACACCGGGACATTTACAATGAGCAGTTCTTC
CASSAHRDIYNEQFF
>many|TRBV12-3/TRBV12-4|TRBJ2-3|TRBD2
TGTGCCAGCAGCGAAACCGGGGGGGGCGGCCCAGATACGCAGTATTTT
CASSETGGGGPDTQYF
>few|TRBV12-3/TRBV12-4|TRBJ2-3|NA
TGTGCCAGCAGCACTTACGGGGTCACAGATACGCAGTATTTT
CASSTYGVTDTQYF
>NA|TRBV4-1|TRBJ2-7|NA
TGCGCCAGCAGCCAAGTCCCGGCCTCCTACGAGCAGTACTTC
CASSQVPASYEQYF
>many|TRBV3-1|TRBJ2-2|NA
TGTGCCAGCAGCCACAGACTAGACACCGGGGAGCTGTTTTTT
CASSHRLDTGELFF
>many|TRBV6-5|TRBJ2-1|NA
TGTGCCAGCAGTTACGCGGGGGCCCCATTTGAGCAGTTCTTC
CASSYAGAPFEQFF
>NA|TRBV5-5|TRBJ2-3|NA
TGTGCCAGCAGCCCTCCCTACACCGGCACAGATACGCAGTATTTT
CASSPPYTGTDTQYF
>NA|TRBV4-3|TRBJ2-4|NA
TGCGCCAGCAGCCAAGAAAGAACTACTCCCCGAAACATTCAGTACTTC
CASSQERTTPRNIQYF
>NA|TRBV5-5|TRBJ2-7|NA
TGTGCCAGCAGCCGCGTGGACAGCTCCTACGAGCAGTACTTC
CASSRVDSSYEQYF
>few|TRBV5-6|TRBJ2-7|TRBD1
TGTGCCAGCAGCCAACAGGGGGTCTACGAGCAGTACTTC
CASSQQGVYEQYF
>few|TRBV21-1|TRBJ1-3|NA
TGTGCCAGCAGCACCTCCGGAGGGAGTGGAAACACCATATATTTT
CASSTSGGSGNTIYF
>few|TRBV7-9|TRBJ2-3|NA
TGTGCCAGCTCCGAGGGGGGCCCCTGGGATACGCAGTATTTT
CASSEGGPWDTQYF
>few|TRBV3-1|TRBJ2-5|TRBD2
TGTGCCAGCAGCCCGCGTAATAGCGGGAGCCAAGAGACCCAGTACTTC
CASSPRNSGSQETQYF
>NA|TRBV4-1|TRBJ2-7|NA
TGCGCCAGCAGCCCCAGAGGGGGGATGAGGAACGAGCAGTACTTC
CASSPRGGMRNEQYF
>NA|TRBV20-1|TRBJ2-5|NA
TGCAGTGCCCCGAAAGAGACCCAGTACTTC
CSAPKETQYF
>few|TRBV7-2|TRBJ2-3|NA
TGTGCCAGCAGCTTAGCGCCGAGGGGGGGCGTAGATACGCAGTATTTT
CASSLAPRGGVDTQYF
>few|TRBV7-2|TRBJ1-1|TRBD1
TGTGCCAGCAGCTCCACACCCTACAGGGGCACTGAAGCTTTCTTT
CASSSTPYRGTEAFF
>few|TRBV18|TRBJ2-5|TRBD1
TGTGCCAGCTCACCCGACAGGGGGCTGGAGACCCAGTACTTC
CASSPDRGLETQYF
>NA|TRBV6-1|TRBJ1-6|TRBD1
TGTGCCAGCAGTCCAAACCGGGACAGACGATCACCCCTCCACTTT
CASSPNRDRRSPLHF
>NA|TRBV5-1|TRBJ1-1|NA
TGCGCCAGCAGCTTGGAGTTCAGCTTGAACACTGAAGCTTTCTTT
CASSLEFSLNTEAFF
>few|TRBV20-1|TRBJ2-3|NA
TGCAGTGCAAACACCCCCAACACAGATACGCAGTATTTT
CSANTPNTDTQYF
>few|TRBV20-1|TRBJ2-6|TRBD2
TGCAGTGCCAGCCGCGGGAGCTCTGGGGCCAACGTCCTGACTTTC
CSASRGSSGANVLTF
>NA|TRBV4-1|TRBJ1-2|NA
TGCGCCAGCAGCCAACCGGGGATCTATGGCTACACCTTC
CASSQPGIYGYTF
>NA|TRBV25-1|TRBJ2-5|TRBD1
TGTGCCAGCAGTGAACAGGGGGCGGGAGAGACCCAGTACTTC
CASSEQGAGETQYF
>NA|TRBV30|TRBJ2-5|TRBD1
TGTGCCTGGAGTGGGGGACAGCGCCTCTTCGGGACCCAGTACTTC
CAWSGGQRLFGTQYF
>few|TRBV15|TRBJ2-7|NA
TGTGCCACCAGCAGAGATGTTAGGGACGAGCAGTACTTC
CATSRDVRDEQYF